The following is a T cell receptor beta chain sequence with its context. Antigen: not known. Running of the assay took place at deep level. Assay used: immunoSEQ multiplex PCR; TCRdb lists only in-frame clones, some missing. The sample includes 400,000 to 550,000 clones, 79% seen only once; the top ten take around 12%. Every donor was a Caucasian adult from Nashville, Tennessee. Genomic DNA from unsorted samples was obtained from 83 million or so PBMCs (per sample). This sample is part of a study of shared clonotypes between healthy human individuals. Study findings and constraints: Few donors restricted represented genetic and exposure-history diversity.

Germline lookup yields CDR1 SGHDT and CDR2 YYEEEE. The CDR3 contains 16 residues. The receptor comes from a woman in her thirties or forties in good health. Some clones in this sample may be carry-over from other donors' samples. This chain joins TRBV5-6 and TRBJ2-5, with D unresolved. The DNA matches TRBJ2-7 better at its end, which makes the J call doubtful. Source material: PBMCs. The chain's CDR3 is CASSASSARRSDEQYF. The CDR3 DNA follows: TGTGCCAGCAGCGCCTCCTCGGCGAGGAGAAGTGACGAGCAGTACTTC.